Listed below are T cell receptor beta chains from one sample, sequenced in a study of shared T cell receptors in the human thymus. Using immunoSEQ multiplex PCR, the repertoire was profiled, and TCRdb retains in-frame clones only, with some absent. The sample consists of some 640,000 clones, 87% of them appearing once. This sample also belongs to another study, concerning human thymus T cells.

Sequencing was done on a sample of thymocytes. These receptors were obtained from a boy in the first two years of life with a congenital heart defect. Each CDR3 is given with its conserved first and last residue.

cdr3_aa	v_call	j_call
CASSETMSRGAYEQYF	TRBV6-1	TRBJ2-7
CASSLTQGAEDNSPLHF	TRBV27	TRBJ1-6
CASSNGTLYSNQPQHF	TRBV5-8	TRBJ1-5
CASATSGSVNEQFF	TRBV28	TRBJ2-1
CASSHPGGELFF	TRBV14	TRBJ2-2
CASSQEGRENYGYTF	TRBV4-3	TRBJ1-2
CASSPFSGANSYEQYF	TRBV28	TRBJ2-7
CASSSTRPVGYGYTF	TRBV7-2	TRBJ1-2
CASSPGQGREKLFF	TRBV9	TRBJ1-4
CASSQPGQGPYEQYF	TRBV25-1	TRBJ2-7
CASRREFHNEQFF	TRBV5-4	TRBJ2-1
CASSLQIGVGEQYF	TRBV4-2	TRBJ2-7
CASSVGEGIPYGYTF	TRBV9	TRBJ1-2
CASSERRGSNGYTF	TRBV2	TRBJ1-2
CASSSRDRGAYNEQFF	TRBV28	TRBJ2-1
CASSITWPLTTNEKLFF	TRBV19	TRBJ1-4
CASSQRPRTGAAYEQYF	TRBV7-9	TRBJ2-7
CASSVSGDVPGELFF	TRBV6-4	TRBJ2-2
CASSLKAGVDNSPLHF	TRBV11-1	TRBJ1-6
CASGLTLAGGPPSVETQYF	TRBV12-5	TRBJ2-5
CASSGHRVINEKLFF	TRBV6-1	TRBJ1-4
CASHRGRNTEAFF	TRBV19	TRBJ1-1
CASSLDSRQGFEDEQYF	TRBV5-1	TRBJ2-7
CASSQKTSGDYNEQFF	TRBV4-1	TRBJ2-1
CASSQDGGGAYEQYF	TRBV4-3	TRBJ2-7
CASSRAGVNTEAFF	TRBV5-6	TRBJ1-1
CASSPPGTGAYGYTF	TRBV18	TRBJ1-2
CASSLPPSGTSGGTQYF	TRBV7-8	TRBJ2-5
CASSLVGTPGSHEQYF	TRBV5-6	.
CASSPSTLGEQYF	TRBV14	TRBJ2-7
CASRRGRETLETQYF	TRBV27	TRBJ2-5
CASSYIRGQETQYF	TRBV6-6	TRBJ2-5